The clone carrying this T cell receptor beta chain turned up a few times. Antigen: not known. The read gets to within 3 residues of the CDR3 end, and the germline J gene fills in the rest. These data come from a study of T cell clonality in common variable immunodeficiency. Study-wide results and caveats: CVID subjects shared fewer TCRbeta clones than healthy controls did. Common variable immunodeficiency TCR beta sequences reportedly had fewer deletions and N-nucleotide insertions.

Clones were read by immunoSEQ multiplex PCR, and TCRdb kept only the in-frame ones, dropping some. This sample carries about 35,000 clones, none of them present only once. Most patients and controls had Caucasian heritage. V shed 3 bases and J shed 5 bases, with 11 bases lying between them. The CDR3 sequence is 14 residues long. The V gene's germline CDR1 is LNHDA and CDR2 SQIVND (reference sequence). The receptor comes from a human donor with common variable immunodeficiency. The V call is TRBV19, the J call TRBJ1-5; no clear D. What was sequenced was peripheral blood mononuclear cells. CDR3 DNA (partial): TGTGCCAGTAGTATGGGCAGGAAGGATCAGCCC. Protein product: CASSMGRKDQP. The whole CDR3 reads CASSMGRKDQPQHF.